This entry is about one TCR beta chain. The sample comes from a study of blood T cell repertoires in COVID-19. At the level of the study: COVID-19 samples from acute and convalescent phases originated in the United States, Italy and Spain. PBMCs, B-cell-depleted T cells, or T cells were the source of the cDNA or gDNA that made up the material.

Across about two dozen US areas, participants ranged in age from about 18 to 90 years. In the original analysis: Quantification of nucleated cells was approximated via reference gene primer amplification. Assay: immunoSEQ multiplex PCR; the TCRdb copy retains only in-frame clones and omits some. The V and J calls and clone size are taken from that table; D and trimming were inferred from the DNA. Among 190,000 or so clones listed, more than 80% were seen once. Material for sequencing was PBMCs or T cells enriched from blood (not recorded which). The clonotype originates from a man aged 25 to 40 who had recovered from COVID-19.

This CDR3 is CASSTSQGSNQPQHF. Here the CDR3 DNA reads TGTGCCAGTAGTACGTCCCAGGGTTCCAATCAGCCCCAGCATTTT. The chain joins TRBV19 to TRBJ1-5, with D perhaps TRBD1 (5 bases). The CDR3 extends over 15 amino acids. V was trimmed by 4 bases and J by 3 bases, leaving 13 bases between them. Per the germline V gene, CDR1 is LNHDA and CDR2 is SQIVND (reference sequence).